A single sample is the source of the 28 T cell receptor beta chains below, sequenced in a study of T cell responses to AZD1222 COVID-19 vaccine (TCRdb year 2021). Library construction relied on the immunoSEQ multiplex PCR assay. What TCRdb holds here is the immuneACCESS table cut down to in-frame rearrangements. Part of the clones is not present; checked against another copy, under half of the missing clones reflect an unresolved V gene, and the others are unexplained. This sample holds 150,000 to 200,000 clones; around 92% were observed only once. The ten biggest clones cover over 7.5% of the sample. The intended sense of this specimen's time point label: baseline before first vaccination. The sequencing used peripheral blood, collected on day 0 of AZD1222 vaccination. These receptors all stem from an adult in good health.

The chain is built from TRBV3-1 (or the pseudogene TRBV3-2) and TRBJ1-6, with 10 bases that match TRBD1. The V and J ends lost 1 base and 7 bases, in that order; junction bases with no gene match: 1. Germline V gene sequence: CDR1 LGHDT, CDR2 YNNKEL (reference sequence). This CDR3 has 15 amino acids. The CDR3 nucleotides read TGTGCCAGCAGCCAAGGACAGGGGGCAAATTCACCCCTCCACTTT. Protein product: CASSQGQGANSPLHF.

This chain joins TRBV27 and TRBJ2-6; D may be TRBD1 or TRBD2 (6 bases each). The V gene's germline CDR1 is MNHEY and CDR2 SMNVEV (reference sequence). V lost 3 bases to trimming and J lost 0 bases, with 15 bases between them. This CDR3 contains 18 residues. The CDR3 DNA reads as TGTGCCAGCAGTTTCAGGGGACTCAAATACTCTGGGGCCAACGTCCTGACTTTC. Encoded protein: CASSFRGLKYSGANVLTF.

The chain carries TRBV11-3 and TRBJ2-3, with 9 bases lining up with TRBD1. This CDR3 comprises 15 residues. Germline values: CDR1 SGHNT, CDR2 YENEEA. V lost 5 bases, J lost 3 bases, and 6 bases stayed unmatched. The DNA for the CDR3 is TGTGCCAGCAGCCCCGGGACAGGGCCTACAGATACGCAGTATTTT. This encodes CASSPGTGPTDTQYF.

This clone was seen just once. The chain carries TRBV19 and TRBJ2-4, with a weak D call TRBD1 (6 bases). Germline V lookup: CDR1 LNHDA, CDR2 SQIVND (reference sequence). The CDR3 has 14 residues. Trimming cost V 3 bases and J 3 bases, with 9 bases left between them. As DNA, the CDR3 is TGTGCCAGTAGTATGACAGGCGGCAAAAACATTCAGTACTTC. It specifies CASSMTGGKNIQYF.

CDR3 DNA sequence: TGTGCCAGCAGCTCGGGACAGGGGCTGGGGAGTTATGGCTACACCTTC. It yields the protein CASSSGQGLGSYGYTF. The chain is built from TRBV5-6 and TRBJ1-2, with 10 bases aligning to TRBD1. With V trimmed by 3 bases and J by 5 bases, 10 bases remained unmatched. The CDR3 runs 16 residues. Germline V gives CDR1 SGHDT, CDR2 YYEEEE. Using reference TRBV5-6 and TRBJ1-2 for the parts outside the CDR3, the full variable domain is DAGVTQSPTHLIKTRGQQVTLRCSPKSGHDTVSWYQQALGQGPQFIFQYYEEEERQRGNFPDRFSGHQFPNYSSELNVNALLLGDSALYLCASSSGQGLGSYGYTFGSGTRLTVV.

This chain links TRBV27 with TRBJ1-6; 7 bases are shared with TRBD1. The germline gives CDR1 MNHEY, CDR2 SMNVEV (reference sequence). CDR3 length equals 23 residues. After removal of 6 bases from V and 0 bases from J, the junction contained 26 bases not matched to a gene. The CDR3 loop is CASRLGPEQEDRRLSSYNSPLHF. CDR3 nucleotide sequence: TGTGCCAGCAGGTTGGGCCCCGAACAAGAGGACAGGCGGTTGAGCTCCTATAATTCACCCCTCCACTTT.

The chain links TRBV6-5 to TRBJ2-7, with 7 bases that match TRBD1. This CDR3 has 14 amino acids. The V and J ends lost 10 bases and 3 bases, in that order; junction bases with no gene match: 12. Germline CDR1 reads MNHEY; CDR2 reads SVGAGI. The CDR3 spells CATKGDSLLYEQYF. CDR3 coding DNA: TGTGCCACCAAGGGGGACAGTCTACTCTACGAGCAGTACTTC.

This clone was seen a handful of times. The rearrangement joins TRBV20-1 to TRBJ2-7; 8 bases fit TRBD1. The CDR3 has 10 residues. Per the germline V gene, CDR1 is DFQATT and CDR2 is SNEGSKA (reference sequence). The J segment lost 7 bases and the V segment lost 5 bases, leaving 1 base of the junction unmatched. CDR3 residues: CSAGQGEQYF. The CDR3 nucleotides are TGCAGTGCTGGACAGGGAGAGCAGTACTTC.

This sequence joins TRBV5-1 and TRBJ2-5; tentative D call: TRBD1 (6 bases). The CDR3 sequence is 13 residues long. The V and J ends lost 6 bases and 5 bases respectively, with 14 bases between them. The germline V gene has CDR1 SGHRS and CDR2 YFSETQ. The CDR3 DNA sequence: TGCGCCAGCAATTCAGGGGTAGGCGAGACCCAGTACTTC. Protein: CASNSGVGETQYF.

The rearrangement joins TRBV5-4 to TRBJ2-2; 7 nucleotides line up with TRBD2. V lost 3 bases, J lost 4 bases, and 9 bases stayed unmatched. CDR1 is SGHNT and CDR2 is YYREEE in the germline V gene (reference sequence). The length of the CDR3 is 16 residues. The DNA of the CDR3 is TGTGCCAGCAGCTGGGGGGGTCCTGTCGGCACCGGGGAGCTGTTTTTT. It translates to CASSWGGPVGTGELFF.

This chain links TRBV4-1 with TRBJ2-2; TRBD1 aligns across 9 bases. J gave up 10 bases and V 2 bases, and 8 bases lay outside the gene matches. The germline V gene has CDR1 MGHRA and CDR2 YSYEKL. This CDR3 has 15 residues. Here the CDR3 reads CASSQLSTGGAELFF. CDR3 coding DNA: TGCGCCAGCAGCCAATTGTCGACAGGGGGAGCGGAGCTGTTTTTT.

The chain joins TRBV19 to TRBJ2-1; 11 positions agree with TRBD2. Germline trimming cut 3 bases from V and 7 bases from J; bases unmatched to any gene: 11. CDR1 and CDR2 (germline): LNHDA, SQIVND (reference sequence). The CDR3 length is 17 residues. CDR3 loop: CASSILALAGVVNEQFF. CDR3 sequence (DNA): TGTGCCAGTAGTATTCTCGCACTAGCGGGGGTTGTTAATGAGCAGTTCTTC.

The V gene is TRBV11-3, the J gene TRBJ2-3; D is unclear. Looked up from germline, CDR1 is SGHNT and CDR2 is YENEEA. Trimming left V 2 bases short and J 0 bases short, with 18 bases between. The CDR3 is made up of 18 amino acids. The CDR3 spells CASSLCRAIGNSTDTQYF. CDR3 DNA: TGTGCCAGCAGCTTATGTCGAGCTATAGGTAACAGCACAGATACGCAGTATTTT. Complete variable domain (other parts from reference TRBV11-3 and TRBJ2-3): EAGVVQSPRYKIIEKKQPVAFWCNPISGHNTLYWYLQNLGQGPELLIRYENEEAVDDSQLPKDRFSAERLKGVDSTLKIQPAELGDSAVYLCASSLCRAIGNSTDTQYFGPGTRLTVL.

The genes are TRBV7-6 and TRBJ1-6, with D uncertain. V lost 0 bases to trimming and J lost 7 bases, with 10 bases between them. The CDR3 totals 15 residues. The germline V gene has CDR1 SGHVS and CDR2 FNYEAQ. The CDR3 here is CASSLAGDWNSPLHF. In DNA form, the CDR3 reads TGTGCCAGCAGCTTAGCTGGAGATTGGAATTCACCCCTCCACTTT.

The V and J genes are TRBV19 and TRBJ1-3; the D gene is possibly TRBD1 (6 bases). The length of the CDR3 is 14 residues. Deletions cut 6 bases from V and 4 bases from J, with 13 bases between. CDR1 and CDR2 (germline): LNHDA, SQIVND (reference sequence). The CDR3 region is CASRQQGRGNTIYF. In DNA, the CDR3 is TGTGCCAGTAGACAACAGGGAAGGGGAAACACCATATATTTT.

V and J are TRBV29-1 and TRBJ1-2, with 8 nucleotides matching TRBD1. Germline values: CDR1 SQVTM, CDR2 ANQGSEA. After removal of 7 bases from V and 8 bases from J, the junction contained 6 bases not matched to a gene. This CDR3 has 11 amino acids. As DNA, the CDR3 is TGCAGCGCCGGACAGGGCCAGGGCTACACCTTC. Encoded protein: CSAGQGQGYTF.

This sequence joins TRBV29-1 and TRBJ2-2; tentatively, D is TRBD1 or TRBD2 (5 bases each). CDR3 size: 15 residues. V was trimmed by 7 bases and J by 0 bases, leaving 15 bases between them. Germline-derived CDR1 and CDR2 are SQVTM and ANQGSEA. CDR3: CSAGAAGANTGELFF. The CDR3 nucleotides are TGCAGCGCTGGGGCCGCCGGGGCGAACACCGGGGAGCTGTTTTTT.

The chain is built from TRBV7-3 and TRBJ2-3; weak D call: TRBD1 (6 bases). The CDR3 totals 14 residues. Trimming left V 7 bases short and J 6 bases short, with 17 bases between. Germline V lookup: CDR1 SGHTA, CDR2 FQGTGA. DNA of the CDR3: TGTGCCAGCAAGGGGGACGGGGCGGGTGATACGCAGTATTTT. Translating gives CASKGDGAGDTQYF.

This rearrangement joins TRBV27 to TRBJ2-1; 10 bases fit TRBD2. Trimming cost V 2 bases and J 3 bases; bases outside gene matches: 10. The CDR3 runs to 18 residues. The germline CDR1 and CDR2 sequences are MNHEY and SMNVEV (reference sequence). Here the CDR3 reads CASSLASPLAGVYNEQFF. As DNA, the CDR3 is TGTGCCAGCAGTTTAGCCTCTCCTCTAGCGGGAGTCTACAATGAGCAGTTCTTC.

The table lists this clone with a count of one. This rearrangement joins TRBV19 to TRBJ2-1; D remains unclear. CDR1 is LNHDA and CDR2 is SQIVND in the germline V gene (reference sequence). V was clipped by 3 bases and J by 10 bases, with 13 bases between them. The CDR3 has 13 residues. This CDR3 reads CASSMNGLSEQFF. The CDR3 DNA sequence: TGTGCCAGTAGTATGAACGGGCTTTCCGAGCAGTTCTTC.

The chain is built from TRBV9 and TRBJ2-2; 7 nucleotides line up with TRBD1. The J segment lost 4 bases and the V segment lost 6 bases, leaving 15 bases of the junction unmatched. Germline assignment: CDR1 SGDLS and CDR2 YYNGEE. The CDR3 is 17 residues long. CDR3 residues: CASTATLQGLGTGELFF. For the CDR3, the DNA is TGTGCCAGCACCGCCACCTTACAGGGGTTGGGCACCGGGGAGCTGTTTTTT. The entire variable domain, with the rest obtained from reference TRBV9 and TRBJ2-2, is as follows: DSGVTQTPKHLITATGQRVTLRCSPRSGDLSVYWYQQSLDQGLQFLIQYYNGEERAKGNILERFSAQQFPDLHSELNLSSLELGDSALYFCASTATLQGLGTGELFFGEGSRLTVL.

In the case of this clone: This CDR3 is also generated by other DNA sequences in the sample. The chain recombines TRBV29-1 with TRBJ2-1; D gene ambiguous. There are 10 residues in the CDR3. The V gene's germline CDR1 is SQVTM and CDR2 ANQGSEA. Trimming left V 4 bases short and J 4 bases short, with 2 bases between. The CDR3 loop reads CSVGYNEQFF. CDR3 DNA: TGCAGCGTTGGGTACAATGAGCAGTTCTTC.

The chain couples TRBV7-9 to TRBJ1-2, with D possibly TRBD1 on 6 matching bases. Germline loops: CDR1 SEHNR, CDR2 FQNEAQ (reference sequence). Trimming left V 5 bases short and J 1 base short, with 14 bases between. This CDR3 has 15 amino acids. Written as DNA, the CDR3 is TGTGCCAGCAGCACCTCGGACAGCTTTAACTATGGCTACACCTTC. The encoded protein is CASSTSDSFNYGYTF. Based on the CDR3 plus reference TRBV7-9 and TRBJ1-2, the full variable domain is DTGVSQNPRHKITKRGQNVTFRCDPISEHNRLYWYRQTLGQGPEFLTYFQNEAQLEKSRLLSDRFSAERPKGSFSTLEIQRTEQGDSAMYLCASSTSDSFNYGYTFGSGTRLTVV.

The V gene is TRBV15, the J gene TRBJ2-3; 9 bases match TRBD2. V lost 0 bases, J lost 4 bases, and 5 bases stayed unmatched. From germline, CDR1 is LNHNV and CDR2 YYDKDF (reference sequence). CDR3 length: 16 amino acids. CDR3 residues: CATSRDPRTSADTQYF. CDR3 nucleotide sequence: TGTGCCACCAGCAGAGATCCCCGGACTAGCGCAGATACGCAGTATTTT. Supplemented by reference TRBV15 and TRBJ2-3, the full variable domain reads DAMVIQNPRYQVTQFGKPVTLSCSQTLNHNVMYWYQQKSSQAPKLLFHYYDKDFNNEADTPDNFQSRRPNTSFCFLDIRSPGLGDTAMYLCATSRDPRTSADTQYFGPGTRLTVL.

The CDR3 sequence is CATSRDPEGEGRGETQYF. DNA of the CDR3: TGTGCCACCAGCAGAGATCCGGAAGGGGAAGGACGGGGAGAGACCCAGTACTTC. The V and J genes are TRBV15 and TRBJ2-5; possibly TRBD1 or TRBD2 for D (5 bases each). V was clipped by 0 bases and J by 4 bases, with 21 bases between them. The CDR3 totals 18 residues. Germline V CDR1 and CDR2: LNHNV, YYDKDF (reference sequence).

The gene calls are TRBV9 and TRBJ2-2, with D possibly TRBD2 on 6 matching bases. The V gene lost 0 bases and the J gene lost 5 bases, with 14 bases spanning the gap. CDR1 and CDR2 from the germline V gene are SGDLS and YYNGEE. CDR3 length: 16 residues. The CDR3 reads CASSVVAEARTGELFF. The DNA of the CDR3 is TGTGCCAGCAGCGTAGTAGCGGAGGCGAGGACCGGGGAGCTGTTTTTT. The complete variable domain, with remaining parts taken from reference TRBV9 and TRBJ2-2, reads DSGVTQTPKHLITATGQRVTLRCSPRSGDLSVYWYQQSLDQGLQFLIQYYNGEERAKGNILERFSAQQFPDLHSELNLSSLELGDSALYFCASSVVAEARTGELFFGEGSRLTVL.

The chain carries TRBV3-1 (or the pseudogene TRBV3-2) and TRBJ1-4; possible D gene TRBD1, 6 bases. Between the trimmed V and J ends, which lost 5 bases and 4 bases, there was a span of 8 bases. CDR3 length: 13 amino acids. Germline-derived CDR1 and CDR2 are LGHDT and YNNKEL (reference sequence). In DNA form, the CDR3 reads TGTGCCAGCAGCGCCAGGGGTAATGAAAAACTGTTTTTT. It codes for CASSARGNEKLFF.

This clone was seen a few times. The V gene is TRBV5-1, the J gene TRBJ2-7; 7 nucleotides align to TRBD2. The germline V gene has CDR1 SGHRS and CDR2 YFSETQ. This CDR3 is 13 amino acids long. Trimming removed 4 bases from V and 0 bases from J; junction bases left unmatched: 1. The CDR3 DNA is TGCGCCAGCAGCGGCGGGAGCTCCTACGAGCAGTACTTC. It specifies CASSGGSSYEQYF. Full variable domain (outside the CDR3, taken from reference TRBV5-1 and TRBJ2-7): KAGVTQTPRYLIKTRGQQVTLSCSPISGHRSVSWYQQTPGQGLQFLFEYFSETQRNKGNFPGRFSGRQFSNSRSEMNVSTLELGDSALYLCASSGGSSYEQYFGPGTRLTVT.